Listed below are T cell receptor beta chains from one sample, sequenced in a study of T cells in pancreatic ductal adenocarcinoma. Some clones are missing from TCRdb's copy, which holds only in-frame ones; the method was immunoSEQ multiplex PCR. This sample carries about 4,600 clones, around 72% of them seen once, and the ten largest clones take around 13%. Sequenced: pancreatic tumor tissue. These receptors were taken from a human donor with pancreatic ductal adenocarcinoma. The CDR3 runs from the conserved cysteine through the conserved F or W. Fields, in order: D gene, clone size, V gene, J gene, CDR3 protein, CDR3 DNA. The D gene is left open where the match is weak. Only part of the rows carry a size: once, few, many, or a class if the clone is expanded.

d_call: NA
clone_size: NA
v_call: TRBV11-2
j_call: TRBJ2-7
cdr3_aa: CASSFRTYEQYF
cdr3_nt: TGTGCCAGCAGCTTCAGGACCTACGAGCAGTACTTC

d_call: NA
clone_size: NA
v_call: TRBV4-2
j_call: TRBJ1-2
cdr3_aa: CASSQRAGSGGYTF
cdr3_nt: TGTGCCAGCAGCCAGAGAGCAGGCTCCGGAGGCTACACCTTC

d_call: NA
clone_size: NA
v_call: TRBV4-1
j_call: TRBJ1-1
cdr3_aa: CASSPDMNTEAFF
cdr3_nt: TGCGCCAGCAGCCCAGATATGAACACTGAAGCTTTCTTT

d_call: TRBD2
clone_size: few
v_call: TRBV29-1
j_call: TRBJ2-3
cdr3_aa: CSVGGEGRDTQYF
cdr3_nt: TGCAGCGTGGGGGGGGAGGGTCGGGATACGCAGTATTTT

d_call: NA
clone_size: NA
v_call: TRBV7-9
j_call: TRBJ2-3
cdr3_aa: CASSAGLSTDTQYF
cdr3_nt: TGTGCCAGCAGCGCGGGACTTTCCACAGATACGCAGTATTTT

d_call: TRBD1
clone_size: NA
v_call: TRBV29-1
j_call: TRBJ2-5
cdr3_aa: CSVEPDRGRQETQYF
cdr3_nt: TGCAGCGTTGAGCCGGACAGGGGTCGGCAAGAGACCCAGTACTTC

d_call: NA
clone_size: NA
v_call: TRBV7-8
j_call: TRBJ2-1
cdr3_aa: CASSLAAGYNEQFF
cdr3_nt: TGTGCCAGCAGCTTAGCGGCGGGCTACAATGAGCAGTTCTTC

d_call: TRBD1
clone_size: NA
v_call: TRBV6-5
j_call: TRBJ2-5
cdr3_aa: CASSRDRVRLTQYF
cdr3_nt: TGTGCCAGCAGTCGCGACAGGGTGAGGCTCACCCAGTACTTC

d_call: NA
clone_size: NA
v_call: TRBV19
j_call: TRBJ1-3
cdr3_aa: CASSRFSGNTIYF
cdr3_nt: TGTGCCAGTAGCCGATTCTCTGGAAACACCATATATTTT

d_call: NA
clone_size: NA
v_call: TRBV4-2
j_call: TRBJ2-1
cdr3_aa: CASSRDYNEQFF
cdr3_nt: TGTGCCAGCAGCCGGGACTACAATGAGCAGTTCTTC

d_call: TRBD2
clone_size: once
v_call: TRBV4-3
j_call: TRBJ2-3
cdr3_aa: CASSLTPGLAANTDTQYF
cdr3_nt: TGCGCCAGCAGTCTTACTCCGGGACTAGCGGCGAACACAGATACGCAGTATTTT

d_call: TRBD1
clone_size: NA
v_call: TRBV29-1
j_call: TRBJ1-1
cdr3_aa: CSVDRGSRAFF
cdr3_nt: TGCAGCGTTGACAGGGGGTCGAGGGCTTTCTTT

d_call: NA
clone_size: NA
v_call: TRBV9
j_call: TRBJ1-4
cdr3_aa: CASSVDLANEKLFF
cdr3_nt: TGTGCCAGCAGCGTAGACTTAGCTAATGAAAAACTGTTTTTT

d_call: TRBD2
clone_size: NA
v_call: TRBV5-4
j_call: TRBJ2-3
cdr3_aa: CASSFGAREADTQYF
cdr3_nt: TGTGCCAGCAGCTTTGGTGCGCGGGAGGCAGATACGCAGTATTTT

d_call: TRBD1
clone_size: NA
v_call: TRBV6-5
j_call: TRBJ1-1
cdr3_aa: CASSYIGTAMNTEAFF
cdr3_nt: TGTGCCAGCAGTTACATTGGGACAGCTATGAACACTGAAGCTTTCTTT

d_call: NA
clone_size: NA
v_call: TRBV7-2
j_call: TRBJ2-6
cdr3_aa: CASSPGRWPSGANVLTF
cdr3_nt: TGTGCCAGCAGCCCGGGACGTTGGCCCTCTGGGGCCAACGTCCTGACTTTC

d_call: NA
clone_size: NA
v_call: TRBV6-5
j_call: TRBJ1-2
cdr3_aa: CASTTRAETVGYTF
cdr3_nt: TGTGCCAGCACCACCCGAGCGGAGACAGTCGGCTACACCTTC

d_call: NA
clone_size: NA
v_call: TRBV5-6
j_call: TRBJ2-5
cdr3_aa: CASISWSNTEETQYF
cdr3_nt: TGTGCCAGCATCTCGTGGTCCAACACCGAAGAGACCCAGTACTTC

d_call: NA
clone_size: NA
v_call: TRBV14
j_call: TRBJ2-1
cdr3_aa: CASRPGWGNYNEQFF
cdr3_nt: TGTGCCAGCAGGCCCGGATGGGGGAACTACAATGAGCAGTTCTTC

d_call: NA
clone_size: NA
v_call: TRBV7-2
j_call: TRBJ2-7
cdr3_aa: CASSLAAGANEQYF
cdr3_nt: TGTGCCAGCAGCTTAGCGGCGGGGGCCAACGAGCAGTACTTC

d_call: NA
clone_size: NA
v_call: TRBV7-6
j_call: TRBJ1-4
cdr3_aa: CASSPQWTVIGEKLFF
cdr3_nt: TGTGCCAGCAGCCCCCAGTGGACGGTGATTGGTGAAAAACTGTTTTTT

d_call: TRBD2
clone_size: NA
v_call: TRBV30
j_call: TRBJ2-2
cdr3_aa: CAWSGLAGVAGELFF
cdr3_nt: TGTGCCTGGAGTGGACTAGCGGGAGTAGCCGGGGAGCTGTTTTTT

d_call: NA
clone_size: NA
v_call: TRBV28
j_call: TRBJ2-5
cdr3_aa: CASSIRTIGTQYF
cdr3_nt: TGTGCCAGCAGCATAAGGACCATCGGTACCCAGTACTTC

d_call: NA
clone_size: NA
v_call: TRBV6-5
j_call: TRBJ1-2
cdr3_aa: CASSPRARYGYTF
cdr3_nt: TGTGCCAGCAGCCCCCGGGCGCGCTATGGCTACACCTTC

d_call: TRBD2
clone_size: NA
v_call: TRBV30
j_call: TRBJ2-7
cdr3_aa: CAWAFGNLGWGGYEQYF
cdr3_nt: TGTGCCTGGGCCTTCGGGAACCTCGGGTGGGGGGGTTACGAGCAGTACTTC

d_call: TRBD1
clone_size: NA
v_call: TRBV28
j_call: TRBJ1-1
cdr3_aa: CASSSPGDSLNTEAFF
cdr3_nt: TGTGCCAGCAGTTCCCCGGGGGACAGTTTGAACACTGAAGCTTTCTTT

d_call: NA
clone_size: few
v_call: TRBV5-1
j_call: TRBJ1-1
cdr3_aa: CASSLAGENTEAFF
cdr3_nt: TGCGCCAGCAGCTTAGCAGGGGAGAACACTGAAGCTTTCTTT

d_call: TRBD1
clone_size: NA
v_call: TRBV28
j_call: TRBJ1-4
cdr3_aa: CASSLGQGSEKLFF
cdr3_nt: TGTGCCAGCAGCCTGGGACAGGGGTCGGAAAAACTGTTTTTT

d_call: NA
clone_size: NA
v_call: TRBV6-1
j_call: TRBJ1-5
cdr3_aa: CASSEGGGGSNQPQHF
cdr3_nt: TGTGCCAGCAGTGAAGGGGGGGGCGGTAGCAATCAGCCCCAGCATTTT

d_call: TRBD1
clone_size: NA
v_call: TRBV7-2
j_call: TRBJ1-3
cdr3_aa: CASSFREGADGNTIYF
cdr3_nt: TGTGCCAGCAGCTTTAGGGAGGGGGCGGATGGAAACACCATATATTTT

d_call: TRBD2
clone_size: NA
v_call: TRBV10-3
j_call: TRBJ2-3
cdr3_aa: CAISAAGGTDTQYF
cdr3_nt: TGTGCCATCAGTGCAGCGGGGGGAACAGATACGCAGTATTTT

d_call: TRBD2
clone_size: NA
v_call: TRBV18
j_call: TRBJ2-2
cdr3_aa: CASSPPWTSGTGELFF
cdr3_nt: TGTGCCAGCTCACCACCGTGGACTAGCGGGACCGGGGAGCTGTTTTTT

d_call: TRBD1
clone_size: few
v_call: TRBV28
j_call: TRBJ2-1
cdr3_aa: CASRDRELYNEQFF
cdr3_nt: TGTGCCAGTAGGGACAGGGAACTGTACAATGAGCAGTTCTTC

d_call: NA
clone_size: NA
v_call: TRBV28
j_call: TRBJ2-1
cdr3_aa: CASRSSYNEQFF
cdr3_nt: TGTGCCAGCAGGAGCTCCTACAATGAGCAGTTCTTC

d_call: NA
clone_size: NA
v_call: TRBV10-3
j_call: TRBJ2-7
cdr3_aa: CAISRGVASGTLKGVEQYF
cdr3_nt: TGTGCCATCAGTCGCGGTGTGGCATCGGGGACCCTTAAAGGGGTCGAGCAGTACTTC

d_call: TRBD1
clone_size: few
v_call: TRBV7-9
j_call: TRBJ2-7
cdr3_aa: CASSSGTGEYEQYF
cdr3_nt: TGTGCCAGCAGCTCCGGGACAGGGGAATACGAGCAGTACTTC

d_call: TRBD2
clone_size: large
v_call: TRBV7-6
j_call: TRBJ2-2
cdr3_aa: CASSSRGGPGGELFF
cdr3_nt: TGTGCCAGCAGCTCCCGGGGGGGCCCCGGCGGGGAGCTGTTTTTT

d_call: NA
clone_size: once
v_call: TRBV10-3
j_call: TRBJ2-3
cdr3_aa: CATEDTDTQYF
cdr3_nt: TGTGCCACCGAGGACACAGATACGCAGTATTTT

d_call: NA
clone_size: NA
v_call: TRBV6-6
j_call: TRBJ2-5
cdr3_aa: CAIKEGHFQETQYF
cdr3_nt: TGTGCCATTAAGGAGGGACATTTCCAAGAGACCCAGTACTTC

d_call: TRBD1
clone_size: NA
v_call: TRBV10-3
j_call: TRBJ2-7
cdr3_aa: CASTPEGGQGREQYF
cdr3_nt: TGTGCCAGCACCCCTGAAGGGGGACAGGGAAGGGAGCAGTACTTC

d_call: NA
clone_size: NA
v_call: TRBV6-5
j_call: TRBJ2-7
cdr3_aa: CASSYSGLSGFHEQYF
cdr3_nt: TGTGCCAGCAGTTACTCTGGCCTTTCAGGGTTCCACGAGCAGTACTTC

d_call: TRBD1
clone_size: medium-sized
v_call: TRBV10-3
j_call: TRBJ1-5
cdr3_aa: CATRTGVLNQPQHF
cdr3_nt: TGTGCCACCAGGACAGGGGTGCTCAATCAGCCCCAGCATTTT

d_call: NA
clone_size: NA
v_call: TRBV27
j_call: TRBJ2-5
cdr3_aa: CASSLGGGRETQYF
cdr3_nt: TGTGCCAGCAGTTTAGGGGGGGGCAGAGAGACCCAGTACTTC

d_call: TRBD2
clone_size: NA
v_call: TRBV5-3
j_call: TRBJ2-1
cdr3_aa: CARSSSSGSLLYNEQFF
cdr3_nt: TGTGCCAGAAGCTCCTCTAGCGGATCCCTGCTCTACAATGAGCAGTTCTTC

d_call: NA
clone_size: NA
v_call: TRBV4-1
j_call: TRBJ2-7
cdr3_aa: CASSQEVGLLSYEQYF
cdr3_nt: TGCGCCAGCAGCCAAGAAGTTGGGTTGTTGTCCTACGAGCAGTACTTC

d_call: TRBD1
clone_size: NA
v_call: TRBV20-1
j_call: TRBJ2-7
cdr3_aa: CSAPDRGREYF
cdr3_nt: TGCAGTGCCCCTGACAGGGGAAGGGAGTACTTC

d_call: NA
clone_size: few
v_call: TRBV7-2
j_call: TRBJ1-1
cdr3_aa: CASSFGGGHPNTEAFF
cdr3_nt: TGTGCCAGCAGCTTTGGCGGAGGCCATCCGAACACTGAAGCTTTCTTT

d_call: NA
clone_size: NA
v_call: TRBV4-1
j_call: TRBJ2-3
cdr3_aa: CASSQERPDTDTQYF
cdr3_nt: TGCGCCAGCAGCCAAGAGCGACCAGACACAGATACGCAGTATTTT

d_call: TRBD2
clone_size: NA
v_call: TRBV5-1
j_call: TRBJ2-1
cdr3_aa: CASSLGAGLAIHNEQFF
cdr3_nt: TGCGCCAGCAGCTTGGGGGCGGGACTAGCGATCCACAATGAGCAGTTCTTC

d_call: TRBD2
clone_size: NA
v_call: TRBV29-1
j_call: TRBJ2-1
cdr3_aa: CSVLAGESRSNEQFF
cdr3_nt: TGCAGCGTGCTAGCGGGAGAATCCCGAAGCAATGAGCAGTTCTTC

d_call: NA
clone_size: NA
v_call: TRBV11-2
j_call: TRBJ1-3
cdr3_aa: CASSLMAGNTIYF
cdr3_nt: TGTGCCAGCAGCTTAATGGCTGGAAACACCATATATTTT

d_call: NA
clone_size: NA
v_call: TRBV5-1
j_call: TRBJ2-5
cdr3_aa: CASSLYGGQETQYF
cdr3_nt: TGCGCCAGCAGCTTATATGGCGGCCAAGAGACCCAGTACTTC

d_call: TRBD1
clone_size: NA
v_call: TRBV11-3
j_call: TRBJ2-1
cdr3_aa: CASSLLTGDNEQFF
cdr3_nt: TGTGCCAGCAGCCTACTGACAGGGGACAATGAGCAGTTCTTC

d_call: NA
clone_size: NA
v_call: TRBV11-3
j_call: TRBJ2-3
cdr3_aa: CASSLADRFTDTQYF
cdr3_nt: TGTGCCAGCAGCTTAGCGGACAGATTCACAGATACGCAGTATTTT

d_call: NA
clone_size: NA
v_call: TRBV29-1
j_call: TRBJ2-1
cdr3_aa: CSDYSKGEQFF
cdr3_nt: TGCAGCGACTATTCTAAGGGTGAGCAGTTCTTC

d_call: NA
clone_size: NA
v_call: TRBV14
j_call: TRBJ1-3
cdr3_aa: CASGFSPYSGNTIYF
cdr3_nt: TGTGCCAGCGGTTTTTCCCCCTACTCTGGAAACACCATATATTTT